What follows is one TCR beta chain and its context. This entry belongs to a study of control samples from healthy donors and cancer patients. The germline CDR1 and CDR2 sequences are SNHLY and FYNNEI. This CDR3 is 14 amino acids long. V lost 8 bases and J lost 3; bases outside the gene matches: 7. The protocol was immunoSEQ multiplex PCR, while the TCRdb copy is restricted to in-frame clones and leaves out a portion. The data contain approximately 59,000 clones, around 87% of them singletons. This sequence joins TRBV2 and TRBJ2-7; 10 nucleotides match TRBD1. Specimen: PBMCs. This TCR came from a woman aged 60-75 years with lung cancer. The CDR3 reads CASERDRGNYEQYF. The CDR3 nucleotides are TGTGCCAGCGAGAGGGACAGGGGAAACTACGAGCAGTACTTC.